These T cell receptor beta chains were read from a single sample in a study of cytomegalovirus exposure and HLA in healthy donors. The method was immunoSEQ multiplex PCR; TCRdb's version includes in-frame clones alone and lacks a portion of them. This sample has over 150,000 clones, with around 69% found just once. Sequencing input: PBMCs. These receptors were taken from a man in his sixties in good health and CMV-seronegative. Both conserved end residues are part of each CDR3. Each record gives: J gene, V gene, D gene, clone size, CDR3 DNA, CDR3 protein. D genes are given only for firm matches. Clone size, where shown, is once, few, many, or a class for clones that have expanded.

TRBJ1-6 | TRBV18 | NA | NA | TGTGCCAGCTCAATTAACAGGGAGCAGAATTCACCCCTCCACTTT | CASSINREQNSPLHF
TRBJ1-4 | TRBV29-1 | TRBD1 | NA | TGCAGCGTAGCCGGGACAGGCAGGGAAAAACTGTTTTTT | CSVAGTGREKLFF
TRBJ1-5 | TRBV6-6 | NA | NA | TGTGCCAGCAGTTACTCCGCAGGGAGCAATCAGCCCCAGCATTTT | CASSYSAGSNQPQHF
TRBJ2-7 | TRBV19 | TRBD1 | once | TGTGCCAGTAGTATGAACAGGGGCCACGAGCAGTACTTC | CASSMNRGHEQYF
TRBJ2-4 | TRBV6-1 | NA | NA | TGTGCCAGCAGTATGGGACCCGGGGGAAACATTCAGTACTTC | CASSMGPGGNIQYF
TRBJ2-7 | TRBV6-5 | TRBD1 | once | TGTGCCAGCAGAATAGGACAGGGGTACTACGAGCAGTACTTC | CASRIGQGYYEQYF
TRBJ1-1 | TRBV7-8 | NA | NA | TGTGCCAGCAGCCCAGAATGGACAGTCGGCAGTGAAGCTTTCTTT | CASSPEWTVGSEAFF
TRBJ2-5 | TRBV5-8 | TRBD1 | NA | TGTGCCAGAAGGGACAGGGGGCTTGAGACCCAGTACTTC | CARRDRGLETQYF
TRBJ2-7 | TRBV2 | NA | NA | TGTGCCAGCAGTACCAACGGAGGTTACGAGCAGTACTTC | CASSTNGGYEQYF
TRBJ2-6 | TRBV2 | NA | NA | TGTGCCAGCAGGGCAGTATCTGGGGCCAACGTCCTGACTTTC | CASRAVSGANVLTF
TRBJ2-5 | TRBV9 | TRBD2 | once | TGTGCCAGCAGCGTAGGCGGGAGGCAAGAGACCCAGTACTTC | CASSVGGRQETQYF
TRBJ2-3 | TRBV5-1 | NA | NA | TGCGCCAGCAGCTTGGCCGGGGTTAGCACAGATACGCAGTATTTT | CASSLAGVSTDTQYF
TRBJ1-2 | TRBV6-5 | NA | NA | TGTGCCAGCAGTTACGGCAGGGTGGACTATGGCTACACCTTC | CASSYGRVDYGYTF
TRBJ1-6 | TRBV19 | NA | NA | TGTGCCAGTAGTATGGTAGAGGGGGGGAATTCACCCCTCCACTTT | CASSMVEGGNSPLHF
TRBJ2-3 | TRBV7-2 | NA | NA | TGTGCCAGCAGCTTCACATTCACAGATACGCAGTATTTT | CASSFTFTDTQYF
TRBJ2-1 | TRBV7-2 | NA | NA | TGTGCCAGCAGCTTAGCTGTCCAGGGATATTTTAGGGTTCGCAACGATGAGCAGTTCTTC | CASSLAVQGYFRVRNDEQFF
TRBJ2-3 | TRBV9 | TRBD2 | once | TGTGCCAGCAGCCCAATAGCGGGAGGAGGTCAGGATACGCAGTATTTT | CASSPIAGGGQDTQYF
TRBJ2-7 | TRBV7-2 | NA | NA | TGTGCCAGCAGCACTCCGAAAGGGGCCTACGAGCAGTACTTC | CASSTPKGAYEQYF
TRBJ1-3 | TRBV14 | NA | few | TGTGCCAGCAGCCCCTTTGGTCTGCAGGCTGGAAACACCATATATTTT | CASSPFGLQAGNTIYF
TRBJ2-1 | TRBV4-3 | TRBD1 | NA | TGCGCCAGCAGCCAACAGGGGGCCTCCTACAATGAGCAGTTCTTC | CASSQQGASYNEQFF